This TCR beta chain was captured in a study of long-term antiretroviral therapy in people with HIV. Researchers ran immunoSEQ v3.0 at survey level. Some clones are missing from TCRdb's copy, which holds only in-frame ones; the method was immunoSEQ multiplex PCR. The data contain about 14,000 clones, roughly 90% of them singletons. The J segment lost 8 bases and the V segment lost 5 bases, leaving 8 bases of the junction unmatched. This CDR3 comprises 14 residues. Per germline, CDR1 MDHEN and CDR2 SYDVKM. The specimen was unsorted PBMCs, collected 6.2 years after starting antiretroviral therapy. The chain joins TRBV28 to TRBJ1-4; 7 nucleotides agree with TRBD1. The sequence came from a man between 35 and 55 years old with HIV. This CDR3 reads CASSPGTAGEKLFF. In DNA, the CDR3 is TGTGCCAGCAGTCCGGGGACAGCGGGGGAAAAACTGTTTTTT.